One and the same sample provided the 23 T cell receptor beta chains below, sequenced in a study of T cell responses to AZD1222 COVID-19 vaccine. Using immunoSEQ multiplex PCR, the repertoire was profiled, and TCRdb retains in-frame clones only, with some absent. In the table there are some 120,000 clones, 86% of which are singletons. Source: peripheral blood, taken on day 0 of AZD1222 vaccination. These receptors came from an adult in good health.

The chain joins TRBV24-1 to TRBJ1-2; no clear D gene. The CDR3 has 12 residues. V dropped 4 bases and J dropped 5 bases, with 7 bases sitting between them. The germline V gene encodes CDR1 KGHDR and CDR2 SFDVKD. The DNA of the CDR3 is TGTGCCACCAGTGAGTCCGTATATGGCTACACCTTC. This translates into CATSESVYGYTF.

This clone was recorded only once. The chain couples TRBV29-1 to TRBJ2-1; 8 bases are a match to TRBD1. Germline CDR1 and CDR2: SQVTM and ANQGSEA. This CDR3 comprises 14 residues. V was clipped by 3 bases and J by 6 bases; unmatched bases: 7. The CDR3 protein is CSVDVGQGSNEQFF. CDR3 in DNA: TGCAGCGTTGATGTTGGACAGGGTAGCAATGAGCAGTTCTTC.

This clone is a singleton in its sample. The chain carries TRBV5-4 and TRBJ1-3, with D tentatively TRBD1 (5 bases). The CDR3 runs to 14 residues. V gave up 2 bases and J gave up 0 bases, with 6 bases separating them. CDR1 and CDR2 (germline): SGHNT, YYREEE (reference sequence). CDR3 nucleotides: TGTGCCAGCAGCTTTGGGGGCTCTGGAAACACCATATATTTT. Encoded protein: CASSFGGSGNTIYF.

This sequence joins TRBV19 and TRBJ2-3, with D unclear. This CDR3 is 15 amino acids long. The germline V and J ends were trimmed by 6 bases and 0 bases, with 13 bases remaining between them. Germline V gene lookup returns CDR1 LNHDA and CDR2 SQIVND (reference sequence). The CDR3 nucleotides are TGTGCCAGTAGCTTCGGGCGGACGAGCACAGATACGCAGTATTTT. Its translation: CASSFGRTSTDTQYF.

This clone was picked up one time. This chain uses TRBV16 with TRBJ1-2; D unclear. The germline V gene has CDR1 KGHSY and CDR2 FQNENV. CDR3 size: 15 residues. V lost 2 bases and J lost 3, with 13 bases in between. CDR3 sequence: CASSQRVGQDYGYTF. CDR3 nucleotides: TGTGCCAGCAGCCAAAGGGTTGGGCAGGACTATGGCTACACCTTC.

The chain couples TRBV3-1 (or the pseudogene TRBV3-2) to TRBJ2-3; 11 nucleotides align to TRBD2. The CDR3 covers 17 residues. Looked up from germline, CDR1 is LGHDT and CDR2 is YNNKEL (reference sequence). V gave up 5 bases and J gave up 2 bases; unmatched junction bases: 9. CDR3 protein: CASSTLGTSGYTDTQYF. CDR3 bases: TGTGCCAGCAGCACATTAGGGACTAGCGGCTACACAGATACGCAGTATTTT.

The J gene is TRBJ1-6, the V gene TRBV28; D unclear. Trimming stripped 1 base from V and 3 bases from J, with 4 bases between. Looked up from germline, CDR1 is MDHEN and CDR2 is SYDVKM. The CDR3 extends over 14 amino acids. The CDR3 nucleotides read TGTGCCAGCAGTTTATTGTACTATAATTCACCCCTCCACTTT. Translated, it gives CASSLLYYNSPLHF. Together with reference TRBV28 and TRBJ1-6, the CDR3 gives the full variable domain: DVKVTQSSRYLVKRTGEKVFLECVQDMDHENMFWYRQDPGLGLRLIYFSYDVKMKEKGDIPEGYSVSREKKERFSLILESASTNQTSMYLCASSLLYYNSPLHFGNGTRLTVT.

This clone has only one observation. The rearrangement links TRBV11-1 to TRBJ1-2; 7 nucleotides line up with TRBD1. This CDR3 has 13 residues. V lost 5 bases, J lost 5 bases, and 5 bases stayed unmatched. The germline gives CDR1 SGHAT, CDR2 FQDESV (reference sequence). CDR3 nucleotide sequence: TGTGCCAGCAGCCCGGACAGGACGTATGGCTACACCTTC. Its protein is CASSPDRTYGYTF.

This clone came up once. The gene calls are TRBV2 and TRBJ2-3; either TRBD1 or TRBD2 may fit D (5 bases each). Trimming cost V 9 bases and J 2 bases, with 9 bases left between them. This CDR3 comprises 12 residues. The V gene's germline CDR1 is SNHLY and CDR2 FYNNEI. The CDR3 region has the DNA TGTGCCAGGGGGGTTCCCACAGATACGCAGTATTTT. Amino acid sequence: CARGVPTDTQYF.

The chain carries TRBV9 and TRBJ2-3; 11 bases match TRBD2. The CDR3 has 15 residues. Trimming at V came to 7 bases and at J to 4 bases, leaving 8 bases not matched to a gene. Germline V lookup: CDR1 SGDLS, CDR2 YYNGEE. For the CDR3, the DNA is TGTGCCAGCTGCCTGACTAGCGGGACTGCAGATACGCAGTATTTT. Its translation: CASCLTSGTADTQYF.

The CDR3 loop is CSASTGARGNYGYTF. The CDR3 bases are TGCAGTGCTAGTACCGGGGCAAGGGGAAACTATGGCTACACCTTC. This chain links TRBV20-1 with TRBJ1-2; maybe TRBD1 (5 bases). This CDR3 has 15 amino acids. V lost 3 bases, J lost 2 bases, and 16 bases lay in between. Germline CDR1 DFQATT, CDR2 SNEGSKA (reference sequence).

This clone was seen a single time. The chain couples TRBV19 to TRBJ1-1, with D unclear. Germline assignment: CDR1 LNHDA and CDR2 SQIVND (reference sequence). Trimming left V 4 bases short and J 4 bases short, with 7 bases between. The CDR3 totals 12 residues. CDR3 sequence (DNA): TGTGCCAGTAGTAGGGTAGGCACTGAAGCTTTCTTT. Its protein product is CASSRVGTEAFF.

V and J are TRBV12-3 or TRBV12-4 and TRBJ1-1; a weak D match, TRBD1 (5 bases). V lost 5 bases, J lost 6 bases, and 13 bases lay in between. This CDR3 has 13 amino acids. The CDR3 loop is CASSLPGGAEAFF. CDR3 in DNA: TGTGCCAGCAGTCTACCTGGGGGGGCTGAAGCTTTCTTT.

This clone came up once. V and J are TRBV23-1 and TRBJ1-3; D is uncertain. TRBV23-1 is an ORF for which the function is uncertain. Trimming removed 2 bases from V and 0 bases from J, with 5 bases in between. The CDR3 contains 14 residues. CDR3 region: CASSQQISGNTIYF. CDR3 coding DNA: TGCGCCAGCAGTCAACAGATCTCTGGAAACACCATATATTTT.

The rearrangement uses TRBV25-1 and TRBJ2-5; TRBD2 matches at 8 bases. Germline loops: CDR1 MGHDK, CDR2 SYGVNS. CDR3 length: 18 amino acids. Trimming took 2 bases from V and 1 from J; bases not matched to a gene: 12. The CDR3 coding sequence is TGTGCCAGCAGTGAAAGGAGGCTAGCGGGCCAGAGCCAAGAGACCCAGTACTTC. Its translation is CASSERRLAGQSQETQYF.

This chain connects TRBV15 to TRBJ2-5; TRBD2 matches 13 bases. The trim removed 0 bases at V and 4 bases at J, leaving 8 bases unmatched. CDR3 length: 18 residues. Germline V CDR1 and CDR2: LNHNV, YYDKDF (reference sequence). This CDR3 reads CATSRDWGLAGPRETQYF. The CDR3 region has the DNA TGTGCCACCAGCAGAGATTGGGGACTAGCGGGACCAAGAGAGACCCAGTACTTC. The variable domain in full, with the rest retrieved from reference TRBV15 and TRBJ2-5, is DAMVIQNPRYQVTQFGKPVTLSCSQTLNHNVMYWYQQKSSQAPKLLFHYYDKDFNNEADTPDNFQSRRPNTSFCFLDIRSPGLGDTAMYLCATSRDWGLAGPRETQYFGPGTRLLVL.

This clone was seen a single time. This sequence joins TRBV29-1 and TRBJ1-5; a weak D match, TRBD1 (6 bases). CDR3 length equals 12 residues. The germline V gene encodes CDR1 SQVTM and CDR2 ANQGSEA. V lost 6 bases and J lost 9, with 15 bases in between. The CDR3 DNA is TGCAGCGTGACCGAGCAGGGGTCGCCCCAGCATTTT. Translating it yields CSVTEQGSPQHF.

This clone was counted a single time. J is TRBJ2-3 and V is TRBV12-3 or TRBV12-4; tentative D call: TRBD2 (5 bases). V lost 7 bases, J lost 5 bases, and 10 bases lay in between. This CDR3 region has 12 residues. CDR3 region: CASMTEGDTQYF. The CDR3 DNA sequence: TGTGCCAGCATGACCGAGGGAGATACGCAGTATTTT.

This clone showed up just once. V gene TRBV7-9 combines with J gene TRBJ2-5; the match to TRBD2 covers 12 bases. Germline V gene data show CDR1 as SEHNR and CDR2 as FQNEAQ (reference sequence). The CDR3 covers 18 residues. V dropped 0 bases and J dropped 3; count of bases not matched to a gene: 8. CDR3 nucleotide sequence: TGTGCCAGCAGCTTAGCGTCGACTAGCGGGAGTCATAAAGAGACCCAGTACTTC. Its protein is CASSLASTSGSHKETQYF.

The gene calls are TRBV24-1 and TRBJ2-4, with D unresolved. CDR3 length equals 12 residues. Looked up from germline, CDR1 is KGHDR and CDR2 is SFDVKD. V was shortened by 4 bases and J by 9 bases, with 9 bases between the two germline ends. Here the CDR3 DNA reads TGTGCCACCAGTGACCATTCGGGCATTCAGTACTTC. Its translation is CATSDHSGIQYF.

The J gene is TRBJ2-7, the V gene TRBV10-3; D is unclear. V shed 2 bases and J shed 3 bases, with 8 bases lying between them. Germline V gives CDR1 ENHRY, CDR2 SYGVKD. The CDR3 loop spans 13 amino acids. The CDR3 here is CAISEPQYYEQYF. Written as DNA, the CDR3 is TGTGCCATCAGTGAGCCACAGTACTACGAGCAGTACTTC.

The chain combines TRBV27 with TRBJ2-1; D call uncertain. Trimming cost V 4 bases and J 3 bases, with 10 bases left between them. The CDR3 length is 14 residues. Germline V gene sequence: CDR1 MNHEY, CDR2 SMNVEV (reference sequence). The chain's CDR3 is CASSWSPGYNEQFF. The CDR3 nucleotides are TGTGCCAGCAGTTGGAGTCCGGGCTACAATGAGCAGTTCTTC.

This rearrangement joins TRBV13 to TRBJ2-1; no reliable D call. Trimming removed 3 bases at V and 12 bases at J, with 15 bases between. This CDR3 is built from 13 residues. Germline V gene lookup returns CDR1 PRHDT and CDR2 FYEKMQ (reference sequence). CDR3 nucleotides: TGTGCCAGCAGCTTCCCCCGGGTACGTGTGCAGTTCTTC. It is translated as CASSFPRVRVQFF.